This T cell receptor (beta chain) was retrieved from a study of T cell repertoires in cytomegalovirus infection. The wider study: The public TCR beta signatures pointed to both CMV infection and matching HLA type.

Study-level findings and limits: Within the response measured ex vivo, HLA-C-restricted CMV-specific TCR beta clonotypes were dominant. Cumulative frequency (of public TCR beta family members) identified carriers of CMV plus the relevant HLA.

From germline, CDR1 is MNHNS and CDR2 SASEGT. The CDR3 is 15 amino acids. Trimming took 8 bases from V and 5 from J, leaving 22 bases between them. Note on this clonotype: The antigen remains undetermined.

TCRdb itself ran the reads through MiXCR, one entry per CDR3 protein. The sample carries approximately 260,000 distinct CDR3 sequences, about 17% recorded once. This TCR came from a human donor in good health (CMV status not recorded). Some clones in this sample may be carry-over from other donors' samples. The sequenced material came from CD8+ T cells from PBMCs. V usage is TRBV6-1 and J usage is TRBJ2-7; D is perhaps TRBD1 (6 bases). The CDR3 reads CASSDRLSIPHEQYF. The CDR3 DNA sequence: TGTGCCAGCTCCGACAGGCTTTCGATCCCTCACGAGCAGTACTTC.